These 5 T cell receptor delta chains were all obtained from the same sample, sequenced in a study of gamma-delta chains in newborns, infants, children. TCRdb re-processed the reads via CATT. The data contain nearly 8,500 delta-chain clones, over 1.5% of them singletons. The sample comprised blood. These TCRs come from a child who was a newborn, infant or young child, either healthy, febrile or measles-vaccinated (not recorded which).

With regard to this clone: A read error may produce the germline difference seen at one junction end. Distinct nucleotide sequences in the sample also encode this CDR3. This sequence joins TRDV1 and TRDJ1, with D perhaps TRDD3 (7 bases). Germline values: CDR1 TSWWSYY, CDR2 QGS. This CDR3 comprises 20 residues. The CDR3 protein is CALGEPHFLRTGDGGDKLIF. Written as DNA, the CDR3 is TGTGCCCTTGGGGAGCCACACTTCCTCCGTACTGGGGATGGGGGCGATAAACTCATCTTT.

The table lists this clone with a few counts. The V call is TRDV1, the J call TRDJ1; 10 nucleotides agree with TRDD3. Unmatched junction bases numbered 18, after V lost 6 bases and J lost 2 bases. The CDR3 has 19 amino acids. Germline values: CDR1 TSWWSYY, CDR2 QGS. Here the CDR3 reads CALGFPTGGSAGGTDKLIF. CDR3 in DNA: TGTGCTCTTGGTTTTCCAACTGGGGGATCCGCTGGGGGAACCGATAAACTCATCTTT.

By sample fraction, this clone is medium-sized. The chain couples TRDV3 to TRDJ1; 11 bases line up with TRDD3. This CDR3 spans 15 amino acids. From germline, CDR1 is TVYSNPD and CDR2 GDNSRS (reference sequence). The trim removed 1 base at V and 0 bases at J, leaving 4 bases unmatched. In DNA, the CDR3 is TGTGCCTTTAATGGGGGATACGCGTACACCGATAAACTCATCTTT. Its protein product is CAFNGGYAYTDKLIF.

This clone came up a few times. The gene calls are TRDV1 and TRDJ1, with 11 nucleotides matching TRDD3. The CDR3 loop spans 21 amino acids. The ends lost 0 bases at V and 2 bases at J; junction bases unmatched: 17. The germline V gene encodes CDR1 TSWWSYY and CDR2 QGS. CDR3 nucleotides: TGTGCTCTTGGGGAACTTACCCTACGCTGGGGGATACTTGAGAAGACCGATAAACTCATCTTT. Its translation: CALGELTLRWGILEKTDKLIF.

This clone was counted a few times. A read error is the likely source, as a far larger clone sits one nucleotide away. Additional DNA sequences in this sample encode the identical CDR3. The rearrangement uses TRDV2 and TRDJ1; 8 positions agree with TRDD3. CDR1 and CDR2 (germline): GEAIGNYY, EKD. The CDR3 consists of 17 residues. J was trimmed by 0 bases and V by 1 base; bases with no gene match: 9. In DNA, the CDR3 is TGTGCCTGTGACACGCGCACTGGGGGCTCGTACACCGATAAACTCATCTTT. It encodes CACDTRTGGSYTDKLIF.